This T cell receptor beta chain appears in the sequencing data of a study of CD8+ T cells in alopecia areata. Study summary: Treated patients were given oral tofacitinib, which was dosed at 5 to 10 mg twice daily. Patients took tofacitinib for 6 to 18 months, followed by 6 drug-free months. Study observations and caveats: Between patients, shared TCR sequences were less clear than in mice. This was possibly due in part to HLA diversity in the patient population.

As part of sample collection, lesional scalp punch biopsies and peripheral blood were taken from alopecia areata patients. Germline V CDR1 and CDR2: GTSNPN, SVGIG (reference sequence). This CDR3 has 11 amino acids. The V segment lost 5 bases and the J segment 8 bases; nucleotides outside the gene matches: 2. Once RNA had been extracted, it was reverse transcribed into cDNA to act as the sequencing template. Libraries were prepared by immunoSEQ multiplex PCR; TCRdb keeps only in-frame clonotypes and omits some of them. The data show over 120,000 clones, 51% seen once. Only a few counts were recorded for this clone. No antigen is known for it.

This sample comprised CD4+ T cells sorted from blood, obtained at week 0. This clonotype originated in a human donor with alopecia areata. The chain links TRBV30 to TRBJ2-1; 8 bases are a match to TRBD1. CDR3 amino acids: CAWSQGDEQFF. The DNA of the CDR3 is TGTGCCTGGTCACAGGGGGATGAGCAGTTCTTC.